Listed here is a single T cell receptor beta chain. Its antigen remains unknown. These data come from a study of OX40 agonist ivuxolimab in advanced cancers. General study points: With doses of 0.1 to 3.0 mg/kg, CD4+ and CD8+ blood T cells had undergone clonal expansion by week 6. The authors also found low normalized T-cell clonal expansion in some nonresponders.

Profiling relied on immunoSEQ multiplex PCR, and the TCRdb table lists in-frame clones only, not all of them. The table includes some 96,000 clones, around 90% detected once. Exclusion applied to patients with autoimmune disease history or systemic immunosuppression. This sequence was found in an adult with an advanced solid tumor such as melanoma, head and neck, liver or kidney cancer. The specimen comprised CD4+ or CD8+ T cells sorted from blood, sampled in a trial of the OX40 agonist ivuxolimab.

The CDR3 DNA is TGCAGCGTTAGGACACCGAATCAGCCCCAGCATTTT. Translating it yields CSVRTPNQPQHF. The rearrangement links TRBV29-1 to TRBJ1-5, with D perhaps matching TRBD1 (5 bases). CDR3 length equals 12 residues. With 5 bases removed from V and 4 bases from J, the gap between germline ends came to 9 bases. Germline V CDR1 and CDR2: SQVTM, ANQGSEA.